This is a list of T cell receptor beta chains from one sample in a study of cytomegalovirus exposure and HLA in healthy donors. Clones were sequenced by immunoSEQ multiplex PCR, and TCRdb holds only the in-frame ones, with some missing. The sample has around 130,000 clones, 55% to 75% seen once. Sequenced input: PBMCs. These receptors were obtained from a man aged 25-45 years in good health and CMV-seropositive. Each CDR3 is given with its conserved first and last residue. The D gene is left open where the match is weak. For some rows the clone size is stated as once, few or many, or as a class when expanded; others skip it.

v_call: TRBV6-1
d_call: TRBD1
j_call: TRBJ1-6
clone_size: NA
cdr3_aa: CATTGQVSSPLHF
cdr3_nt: TGTGCCACCACGGGACAGGTTTCTTCACCCCTCCACTTT

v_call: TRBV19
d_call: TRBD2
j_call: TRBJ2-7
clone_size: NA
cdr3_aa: CASSIWGGLAGGPVYEQYF
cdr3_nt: TGTGCCAGTAGTATTTGGGGAGGACTAGCGGGAGGGCCCGTCTACGAGCAGTACTTC

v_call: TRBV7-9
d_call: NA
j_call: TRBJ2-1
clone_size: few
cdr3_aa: CASSLEGVWTSSYNEQFF
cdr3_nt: TGTGCCAGCAGCTTAGAGGGGGTGTGGACTAGCTCCTACAATGAGCAGTTCTTC

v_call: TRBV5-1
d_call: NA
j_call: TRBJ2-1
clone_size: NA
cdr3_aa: CASSFNSGGGYEQFF
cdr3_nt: TGCGCCAGCAGCTTTAACTCAGGAGGGGGCTATGAGCAGTTCTTC

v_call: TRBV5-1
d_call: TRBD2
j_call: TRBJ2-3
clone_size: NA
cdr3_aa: CASSLGTSGRGTDTQYF
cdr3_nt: TGCGCCAGCAGCTTGGGGACTAGCGGGCGTGGAACAGATACGCAGTATTTT

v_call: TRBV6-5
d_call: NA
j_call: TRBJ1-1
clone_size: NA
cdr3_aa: CASSYRAGQNTEAFF
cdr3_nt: TGTGCCAGCAGTTACCGGGCGGGCCAGAACACTGAAGCTTTCTTT

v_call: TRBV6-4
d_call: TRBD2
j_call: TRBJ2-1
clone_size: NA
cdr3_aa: CASSDPRTSGSYSYNEQFF
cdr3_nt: TGTGCCAGCAGTGACCCCCGGACTAGCGGGAGCTATTCCTACAATGAGCAGTTCTTC

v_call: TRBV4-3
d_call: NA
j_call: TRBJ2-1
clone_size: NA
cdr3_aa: CASSQEGAGNEQFF
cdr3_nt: TGCGCCAGCAGCCAAGAGGGGGCTGGTAATGAGCAGTTCTTC

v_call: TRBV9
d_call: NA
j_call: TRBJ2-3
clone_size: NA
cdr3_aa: CASSVGASGPDTQYF
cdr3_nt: TGTGCCAGCAGCGTAGGGGCCTCCGGTCCAGATACGCAGTATTTT

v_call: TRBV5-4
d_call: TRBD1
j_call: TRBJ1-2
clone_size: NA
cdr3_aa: CASSLDPGQGYGYTF
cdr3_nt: TGTGCCAGCAGCTTGGACCCGGGACAGGGCTATGGCTACACCTTC

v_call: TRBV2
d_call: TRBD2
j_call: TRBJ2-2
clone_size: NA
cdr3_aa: CASSLLAGVGELFF
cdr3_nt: TGTGCCAGCAGTCTACTAGCGGGAGTGGGGGAGCTGTTTTTT

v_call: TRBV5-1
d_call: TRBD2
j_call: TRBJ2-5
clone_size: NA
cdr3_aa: CASSEALAGYRETQYF
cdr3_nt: TGCGCCAGCAGTGAAGCACTAGCGGGCTACAGAGAGACCCAGTACTTC

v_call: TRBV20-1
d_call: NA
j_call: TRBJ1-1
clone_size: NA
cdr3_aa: CSARDQGGF
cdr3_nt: TGCAGTGCTAGAGATCAAGGGGGCTTT

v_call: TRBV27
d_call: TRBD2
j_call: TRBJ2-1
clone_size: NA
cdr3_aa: CASSPRTSGSIHEQFF
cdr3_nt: TGTGCCAGCAGTCCCCGGACTAGCGGGAGCATACATGAGCAGTTCTTC

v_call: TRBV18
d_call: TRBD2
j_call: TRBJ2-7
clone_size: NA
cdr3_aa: CASSPKGLAGVEQYF
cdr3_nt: TGTGCCAGCTCACCAAAGGGACTAGCGGGAGTTGAGCAGTACTTC

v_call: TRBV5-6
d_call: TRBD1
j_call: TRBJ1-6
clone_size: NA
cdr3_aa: CASSSDGQGYNSPLHF
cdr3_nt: TGTGCCAGCAGCTCCGACGGACAGGGATATAATTCACCCCTCCACTTT

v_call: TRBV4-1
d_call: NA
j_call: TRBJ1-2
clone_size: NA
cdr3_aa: CASSPGLDRNYGYTF
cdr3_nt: TGCGCCAGCAGCCCCGGCCTTGACAGAAACTATGGCTACACCTTC

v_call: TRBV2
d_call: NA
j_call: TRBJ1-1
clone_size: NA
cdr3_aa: CASRISRNTEAFF
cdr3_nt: TGTGCCAGCAGGATATCGAGGAACACTGAAGCTTTCTTT

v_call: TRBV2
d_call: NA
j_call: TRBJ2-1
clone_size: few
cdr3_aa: CASRPAGYNEQFF
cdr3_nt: TGTGCCAGCAGACCGGCCGGGTACAATGAGCAGTTCTTC

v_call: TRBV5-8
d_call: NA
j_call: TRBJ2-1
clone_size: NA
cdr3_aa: CASSLVRGYSNEQFF
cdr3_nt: TGTGCCAGCAGCTTGGTTAGGGGATATAGCAATGAGCAGTTCTTC

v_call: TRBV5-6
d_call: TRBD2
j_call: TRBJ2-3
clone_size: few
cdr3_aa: CASSFRPGLAGDTQYF
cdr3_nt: TGTGCCAGCAGCTTCCGACCGGGACTAGCGGGAGATACGCAGTATTTT

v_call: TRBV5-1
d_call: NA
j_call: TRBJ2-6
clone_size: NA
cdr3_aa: CASSLGAGHSGANVLTF
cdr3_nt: TGCGCCAGCAGCTTGGGAGCGGGCCACTCTGGGGCCAACGTCCTGACTTTC

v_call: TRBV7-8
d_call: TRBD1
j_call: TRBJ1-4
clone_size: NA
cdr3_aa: CASSPQQGRREKLFF
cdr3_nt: TGTGCCAGCAGCCCCCAACAGGGGCGGAGGGAAAAACTGTTTTTT

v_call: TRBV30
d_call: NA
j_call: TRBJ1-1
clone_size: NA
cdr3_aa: CAWGRGTPDPKEAFF
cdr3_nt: TGTGCCTGGGGTCGGGGAACCCCGGACCCAAAAGAAGCTTTCTTT

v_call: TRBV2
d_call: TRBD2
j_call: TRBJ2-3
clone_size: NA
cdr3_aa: CASSAGGSEYSTDTQYF
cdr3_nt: TGTGCCAGCAGTGCCGGCGGGAGCGAGTATAGCACAGATACGCAGTATTTT

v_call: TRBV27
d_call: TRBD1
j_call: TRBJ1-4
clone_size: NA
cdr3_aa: CASSLNSGGSEKLFF
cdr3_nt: TGTGCCAGCAGTTTGAATTCAGGGGGGAGTGAAAAACTGTTTTTT

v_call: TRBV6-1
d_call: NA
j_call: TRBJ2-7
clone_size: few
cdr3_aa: CASSEGGQNYEQYF
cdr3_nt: TGTGCCAGCAGTGAAGGCGGGCAGAACTACGAGCAGTACTTC

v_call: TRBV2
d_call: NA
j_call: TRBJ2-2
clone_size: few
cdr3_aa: CASRRQTLTGELFF
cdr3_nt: TGTGCCAGCAGGCGGCAGACTCTGACCGGGGAGCTGTTTTTT

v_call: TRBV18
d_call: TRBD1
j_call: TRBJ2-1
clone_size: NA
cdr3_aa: CASSPNTGAYNEQFF
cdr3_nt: TGTGCCAGCTCACCCAACACAGGGGCCTACAATGAGCAGTTCTTC

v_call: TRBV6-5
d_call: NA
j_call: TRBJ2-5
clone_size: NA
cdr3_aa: CASSIEKYGETQYF
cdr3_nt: TGTGCCAGCAGTATCGAAAAGTACGGGGAGACCCAGTACTTC

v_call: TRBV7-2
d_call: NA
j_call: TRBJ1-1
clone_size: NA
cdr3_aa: CASTLNGASSTEAFF
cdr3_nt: TGTGCCAGCACCCTAAATGGGGCATCTAGCACTGAAGCTTTCTTT

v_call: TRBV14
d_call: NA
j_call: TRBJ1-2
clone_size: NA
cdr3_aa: CASSLQRTTTAGDGYTF
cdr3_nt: TGTGCCAGCAGCCTCCAAAGGACCACTACGGCGGGGGATGGCTACACCTTC